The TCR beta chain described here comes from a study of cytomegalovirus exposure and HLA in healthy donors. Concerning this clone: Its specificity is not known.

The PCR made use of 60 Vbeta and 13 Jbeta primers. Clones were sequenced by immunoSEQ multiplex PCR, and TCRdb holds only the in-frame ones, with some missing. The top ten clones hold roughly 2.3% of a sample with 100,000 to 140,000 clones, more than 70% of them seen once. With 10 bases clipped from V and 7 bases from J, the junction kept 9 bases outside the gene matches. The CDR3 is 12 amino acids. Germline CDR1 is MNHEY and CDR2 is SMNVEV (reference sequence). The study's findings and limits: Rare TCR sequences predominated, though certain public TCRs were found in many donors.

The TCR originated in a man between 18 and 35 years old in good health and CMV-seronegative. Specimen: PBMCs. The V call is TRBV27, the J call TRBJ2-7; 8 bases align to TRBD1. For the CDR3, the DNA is TGTGCCACCAGGACAGGGCCTTCGGAGCAGTACTTC. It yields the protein CATRTGPSEQYF.